This section outlines one TCR beta chain sequence together with its context. The antigen remains undetermined. Looked up from germline, CDR1 is SGDLS and CDR2 is YYNGEE. V was shortened by 0 bases and J by 8 bases, with 9 bases between the two germline ends. This CDR3 contains 14 residues. This sample was included in a study of T cell responses to AZD1222 COVID-19 vaccine. Points from the study as a whole: Breadth and depth of Spike-specific TCRs rose after two AZD1222 doses. Most donors were white British and more were female, and clonal diversity was possibly underestimated.

The data were produced by immunoSEQ multiplex PCR, yet TCRdb's version contains in-frame clones alone and is incomplete. The data contain about 130,000 clones, approximately 90% of them singletons. The source was peripheral blood, collected 28 days after the second AZD1222 dose. This sequence joins TRBV9 and TRBJ1-6; no clear D gene. This receptor was obtained from an adult who received the AZD1222 COVID-19 vaccine. CDR3 nucleotide sequence: TGTGCCAGCAGCGTAGCACCCCGGGATTCACCCCTCCACTTT. Amino acids: CASSVAPRDSPLHF. Full variable domain (remainder filled in from reference TRBV9 and TRBJ1-6): DSGVTQTPKHLITATGQRVTLRCSPRSGDLSVYWYQQSLDQGLQFLIQYYNGEERAKGNILERFSAQQFPDLHSELNLSSLELGDSALYFCASSVAPRDSPLHFGNGTRLTVT.